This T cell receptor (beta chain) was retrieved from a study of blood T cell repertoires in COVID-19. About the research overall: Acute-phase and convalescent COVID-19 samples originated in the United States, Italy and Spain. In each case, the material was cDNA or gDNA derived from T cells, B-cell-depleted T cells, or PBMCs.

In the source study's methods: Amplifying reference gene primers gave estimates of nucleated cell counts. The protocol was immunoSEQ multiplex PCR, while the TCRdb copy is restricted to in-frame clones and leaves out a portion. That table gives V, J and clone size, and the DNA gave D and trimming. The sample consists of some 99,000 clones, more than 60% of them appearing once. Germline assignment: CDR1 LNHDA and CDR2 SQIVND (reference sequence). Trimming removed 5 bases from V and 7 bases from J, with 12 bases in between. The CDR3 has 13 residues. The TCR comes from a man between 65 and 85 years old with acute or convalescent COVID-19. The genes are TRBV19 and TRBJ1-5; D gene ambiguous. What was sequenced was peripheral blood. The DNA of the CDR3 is TGTGCCAGTAGTGCCGGAGGGCGGCAGCCCCAGCATTTT. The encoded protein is CASSAGGRQPQHF. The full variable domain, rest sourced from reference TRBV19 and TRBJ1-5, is DGGITQSPKYLFRKEGQNVTLSCEQNLNHDAMYWYRQDPGQGLRLIYYSQIVNDFQKGDIAEGYSVSREKKESFPLTVTSAQKNPTAFYLCASSAGGRQPQHFGDGTRLSIL.